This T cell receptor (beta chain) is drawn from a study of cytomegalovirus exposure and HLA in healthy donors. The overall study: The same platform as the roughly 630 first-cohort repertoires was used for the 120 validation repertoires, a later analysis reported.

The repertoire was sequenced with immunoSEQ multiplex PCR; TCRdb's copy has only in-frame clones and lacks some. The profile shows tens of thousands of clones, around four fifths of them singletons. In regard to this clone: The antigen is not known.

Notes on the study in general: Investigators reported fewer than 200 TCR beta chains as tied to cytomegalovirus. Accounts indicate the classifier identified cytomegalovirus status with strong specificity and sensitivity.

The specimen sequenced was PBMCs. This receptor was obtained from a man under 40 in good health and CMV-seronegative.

The CDR3 loop is CASSQESKPGDTQYF. In nucleotides, the CDR3 is TGTGCCAGCAGCCAAGAGTCAAAACCGGGAGATACGCAGTATTTT. The chain is built from TRBV4-2 and TRBJ2-3; no clear D. Trimming stripped 0 bases from V and 5 bases from J, with 12 bases between. Per germline, CDR1 LGHNA and CDR2 YNFKEQ. The CDR3 length is 15 residues.